Listed here are 32 T cell receptor beta chains from one sample, sequenced in a study of T cell responses to AZD1222 COVID-19 vaccine. Clones were read by immunoSEQ multiplex PCR, and TCRdb kept only the in-frame ones, dropping some. The repertoire includes 100,000 or so clones, 82% of them detected once, and 5% sits in the top ten. Sample: peripheral blood, taken on day 0 of AZD1222 vaccination. These receptors all stem from an adult in good health.

This chain uses TRBV7-9 with TRBJ1-5; no clear D. The CDR3 length is 13 residues. Germline V lookup: CDR1 SEHNR, CDR2 FQNEAQ (reference sequence). The V and J ends lost 0 bases and 6 bases respectively, with 6 bases between them. The CDR3 spells CASSLAGSQPQHF. Here the CDR3 DNA reads TGTGCCAGCAGCTTAGCGGGTAGTCAGCCCCAGCATTTT.

The chain links TRBV5-1 to TRBJ2-1; 9 nucleotides agree with TRBD1. Trimming at V came to 2 bases and at J to 5 bases, leaving 8 bases not matched to a gene. Germline CDR1 and CDR2: SGHRS and YFSETQ. The CDR3 is made up of 16 amino acids. In DNA, the CDR3 is TGCGCCAGCAGCTTATGGGGACAGGGAGGGAACAATGAGCAGTTCTTC. Amino acids: CASSLWGQGGNNEQFF.

In this sample, this clone turned up once. The V and J genes are TRBV7-3 and TRBJ1-1; tentatively, D is TRBD1 (5 bases). Deletions cut 0 bases from V and 4 bases from J, with 9 bases between. The CDR3 totals 14 residues. The germline CDR1 and CDR2 sequences are SGHTA and FQGTGA. CDR3 in amino acids: CASSLTQGVTEAFF. CDR3 DNA: TGTGCCAGCAGCTTAACGCAGGGAGTCACTGAAGCTTTCTTT. The full variable domain, rest sourced from reference TRBV7-3 and TRBJ1-1, is GAGVSQTPSNKVTEKGKYVELRCDPISGHTALYWYRQSLGQGPEFLIYFQGTGAADDSGLPNDRFFAVRPEGSVSTLKIQRTERGDSAVYLCASSLTQGVTEAFFGQGTRLTVV.

The rearrangement uses TRBV4-3 and TRBJ1-5; D not certain. Per the germline V gene, CDR1 is LGHNA and CDR2 is YSLEER. The V gene lost 0 bases and the J gene lost 3 bases, with 9 bases spanning the gap. The CDR3 sequence is 15 residues long. CDR3 DNA sequence: TGCGCCAGCAGCCAAGATCAGTCTGCCAATCAGCCCCAGCATTTT. Translated: CASSQDQSANQPQHF.

The chain links TRBV24-1 to TRBJ1-2, with 7 bases that match TRBD1. V dropped 2 bases and J dropped 5; count of bases not matched to a gene: 1. Germline V CDR1 and CDR2: KGHDR, SFDVKD. CDR3 length: 13 residues. CDR3 residues: CATSDSTGYGYTF. The CDR3 DNA reads as TGTGCCACCAGTGATTCGACAGGGTATGGCTACACCTTC.

V usage is TRBV29-1 and J usage is TRBJ1-1; D gene ambiguous. Trimming stripped 6 bases from V and 2 bases from J, with 7 bases between. Germline CDR1 and CDR2: SQVTM and ANQGSEA. CDR3 size: 11 residues. The CDR3 spells CSVMENTEAFF. The DNA of the CDR3 is TGCAGCGTAATGGAAAACACTGAAGCTTTCTTT.

CDR3 loop: CASSQESSPRTDTQYF. The CDR3 coding sequence is TGTGCCAGCAGCCAAGAGAGCAGCCCTCGGACTGATACGCAGTATTTT. The chain uses TRBV4-2 and TRBJ2-3, with TRBD2 as a possible D gene (5 bases). The CDR3 loop spans 16 amino acids. Germline CDR1 is LGHNA and CDR2 is YNFKEQ. The germline V and J ends were trimmed by 0 bases and 6 bases, with 16 bases remaining between them.

The CDR3 DNA reads TGTGCCAGCAGCCGCCCCCATAGCGGGGGGGCCCCGGCTGAGCAGTTCTTC. Translating it yields CASSRPHSGGAPAEQFF. The rearrangement joins TRBV5-4 to TRBJ2-1; 11 bases align to TRBD2. Germline lookup yields CDR1 SGHNT and CDR2 YYREEE (reference sequence). The V gene end was trimmed by 4 bases and the J gene end by 9 bases; junction bases not matched to a gene: 15. There are 17 residues in the CDR3.

The V gene is TRBV6-5, the J gene TRBJ1-6; possible D gene TRBD1, 6 bases. The germline CDR1 and CDR2 sequences are MNHEY and SVGAGI. V was clipped by 4 bases and J by 7 bases, with 17 bases between them. The CDR3 is 16 residues long. The CDR3 sequence is CASSSGEGVRNSPLHF. DNA of the CDR3: TGTGCCAGCAGTTCGGGTGAGGGGGTGCGGAATTCACCCCTCCACTTT.

In DNA, the CDR3 is TGTGCCAGCAGCTTAAGAAGCAGGGGTAATTCACCCCTCCACTTT. Translating gives CASSLRSRGNSPLHF. The chain is built from TRBV7-2 and TRBJ1-6; tentative D call: TRBD1 (6 bases). V lost 2 bases, J lost 6 bases, and 11 bases lay in between. Per the germline V gene, CDR1 is SGHTA and CDR2 is FQGNSA. CDR3 length: 15 residues. Complete variable domain (other parts from reference TRBV7-2 and TRBJ1-6): GAGVSQSPSNKVTEKGKDVELRCDPISGHTALYWYRQSLGQGLEFLIYFQGNSAPDKSGLPSDRFSAERTGGSVSTLTIQRTQQEDSAVYLCASSLRSRGNSPLHFGNGTRLTVT.

The chain joins TRBV2 to TRBJ2-4; D is unclear. V lost 6 bases and J 1 base, leaving 13 bases between the germline ends. This CDR3 region has 15 residues. Per germline, CDR1 SNHLY and CDR2 FYNNEI. Here the CDR3 reads CASSPDVLAKNIQYF. The CDR3 DNA sequence: TGTGCCAGCAGCCCTGACGTCCTGGCCAAAAACATTCAGTACTTC.

This sequence joins TRBV12-3 or TRBV12-4 and TRBJ1-2; D is perhaps TRBD1 (5 bases). CDR3 length: 12 residues. Trimming pared 3 bases from V and 8 bases from J, leaving 10 bases between. The chain's CDR3 is CASSFEGRGYTF. The CDR3 DNA follows: TGTGCCAGCAGTTTTGAGGGACGAGGCTACACCTTC.

The V gene is TRBV25-1, the J gene TRBJ2-7; 9 bases fit TRBD1. Germline-derived CDR1 and CDR2 are MGHDK and SYGVNS. Losses at the gene ends were 5 bases for V and 2 bases for J; bases not matched to a gene: 7. This CDR3 is 15 amino acids long. DNA for the CDR3: TGTGCCAGCAGTCCGGGGACAGGGTTTACCTACGAGCAGTACTTC. Translated: CASSPGTGFTYEQYF.

CDR3 in amino acids: CASSRDSANYGYTF. The CDR3 DNA reads as TGTGCCAGCAGCAGGGACAGCGCTAACTATGGCTACACCTTC. This chain connects TRBV6-5 to TRBJ1-2; the match to TRBD1 covers 7 bases. CDR3 length: 14 amino acids. The germline CDR1 and CDR2 sequences are MNHEY and SVGAGI. With 6 bases clipped from V and 0 bases from J, the junction kept 4 bases outside the gene matches.

V usage is TRBV5-4 and J usage is TRBJ2-3, with 15 bases fitting TRBD2. Germline trimming cut 6 bases from V and 5 bases from J; bases unmatched to any gene: 13. This CDR3 has 18 residues. CDR1 SGHNT and CDR2 YYREEE come from the germline V gene (reference sequence). CDR3 sequence (DNA): TGTGCCAGCACCACTGCAGGGACTAGCGGGGGGATAGGAGATACGCAGTATTTT. Its translation is CASTTAGTSGGIGDTQYF.

V is TRBV27 and J is TRBJ1-3, with 9 nucleotides matching TRBD1. V gave up 4 bases and J gave up 3 bases; unmatched junction bases: 7. The CDR3 is made up of 16 amino acids. Germline V gives CDR1 MNHEY, CDR2 SMNVEV (reference sequence). In DNA, the CDR3 is TGTGCCAGCAGTTCCCACAGGGGGCGCTTTGGAAACACCATATATTTT. Translating it yields CASSSHRGRFGNTIYF.

The V gene is TRBV12-5, the J gene TRBJ2-2; 10 nucleotides align to TRBD2. Germline V lookup: CDR1 LGHNT, CDR2 FRNRAP. The CDR3 contains 16 residues. V lost 3 bases to trimming and J lost 3 bases; unmatched junction nucleotides: 4. CDR3 sequence: CASGFPSGGYTGELFF. Here the CDR3 DNA reads TGTGCTAGTGGTTTCCCTAGCGGGGGCTACACCGGGGAGCTGTTTTTT.

This sequence joins TRBV4-1 and TRBJ2-3; TRBD2 might be the D (6 bases). Trimming left V 4 bases short and J 4 bases short, with 15 bases between. The CDR3 is made up of 15 amino acids. CDR1 is MGHRA, CDR2 YSYEKL, per germline. Written as DNA, the CDR3 is TGCGCCAGCAGCCCCGGGAGTAGAGATGCAGATACGCAGTATTTT. Amino acid sequence: CASSPGSRDADTQYF.

The V and J genes are TRBV7-9 and TRBJ2-3; 8 bases agree with TRBD2. This CDR3 is 17 amino acids long. The trim removed 2 bases at V and 2 bases at J, leaving 9 bases unmatched. From germline, CDR1 is SEHNR and CDR2 FQNEAQ (reference sequence). CDR3 residues: CASSLRWRGVSTDTQYF. In nucleotides, the CDR3 is TGTGCCAGCAGCTTAAGATGGCGGGGGGTCTCCACAGATACGCAGTATTTT.

CDR3 DNA: TGTGCCAGCAGCTTAGTCAGGGGAGGCACTGAAGCTTTCTTT. It translates to CASSLVRGGTEAFF. This chain uses TRBV5-6 with TRBJ1-1; D perhaps matches TRBD1 (6 bases). The germline V and J ends were trimmed by 2 bases and 4 bases, with 12 bases remaining between them. This CDR3 contains 14 residues. Per germline, CDR1 SGHDT and CDR2 YYEEEE.

This rearrangement joins TRBV24-1 to TRBJ2-3; D remains ambiguous. V lost 2 bases and J lost 6, with 11 bases in between. CDR3 length equals 14 residues. Looked up from germline, CDR1 is KGHDR and CDR2 is SFDVKD. The CDR3 protein is CATSDSSGGDTQYF. The CDR3 DNA reads as TGTGCCACCAGTGATTCCTCCGGTGGGGATACGCAGTATTTT.

V is TRBV7-9 and J is TRBJ2-2; tentative D call: TRBD1 (6 bases). Germline CDR1 is SEHNR and CDR2 is FQNEAQ (reference sequence). The V gene lost 5 bases and the J gene lost 2 bases, with 15 bases spanning the gap. This CDR3 has 16 residues. This CDR3 is CASSPPGTTNTGELFF. The DNA for the CDR3 is TGTGCCAGCAGCCCCCCCGGGACAACCAACACCGGGGAGCTGTTTTTT.

The chain joins TRBV7-9 to TRBJ1-2; D unclear. Germline V lookup: CDR1 SEHNR, CDR2 FQNEAQ (reference sequence). The CDR3 is 15 residues long. V was cut by 1 base and J by 4 bases, with 13 bases left in between. The CDR3 protein is CASSLVPGARYGYTF. The CDR3 DNA reads TGTGCCAGCAGCTTAGTTCCGGGAGCCCGCTATGGCTACACCTTC.

This clone has more than one count but fewer than ten. The chain joins TRBV7-2 to TRBJ1-3; 8 nucleotides agree with TRBD1. Germline-derived CDR1 and CDR2 are SGHTA and FQGNSA. This CDR3 comprises 18 residues. The ends lost 1 base at V and 4 bases at J; junction bases unmatched: 12. The CDR3 loop reads CASSLGRAQGARGNTIYF. The CDR3 DNA is TGTGCCAGCAGCTTAGGTCGGGCTCAGGGGGCGCGGGGAAACACCATATATTTT.

The rearrangement uses TRBV5-1 and TRBJ1-2; 10 bases fit TRBD1. From germline, CDR1 is SGHRS and CDR2 YFSETQ. With V trimmed by 2 bases and J by 3 bases, 4 bases remained unmatched. This CDR3 contains 15 residues. The CDR3 sequence is CASSLRQGAYYGYTF. The CDR3 nucleotides are TGCGCCAGCAGCTTAAGACAGGGGGCTTACTATGGCTACACCTTC.

In this sample, this clone turned up once. V is TRBV9 and J is TRBJ1-4; D uncertain. With 3 bases removed from V and 12 bases from J, the gap between germline ends came to 18 bases. CDR3 length equals 14 residues. Germline V CDR1 and CDR2: SGDLS, YYNGEE. The CDR3 spells CASSAPTQSGELFF. CDR3 DNA sequence: TGTGCCAGCAGCGCCCCGACGCAAAGTGGGGAACTGTTTTTT.

V usage is TRBV5-1 and J usage is TRBJ1-5; D may be TRBD1 (5 bases). CDR1 is SGHRS, CDR2 YFSETQ, per germline. The CDR3 spans 16 residues. Trimming pared 0 bases from V and 7 bases from J, leaving 17 bases between. The CDR3 sequence: CASSLEGMVGGQPQHF. CDR3 nucleotide sequence: TGCGCCAGCAGCTTGGAGGGGATGGTGGGGGGGCAGCCCCAGCATTTT.

The rearrangement uses TRBV4-2 and TRBJ1-4, with unresolved D. Germline-derived CDR1 and CDR2 are LGHNA and YNFKEQ. V was trimmed by 0 bases and J by 8 bases, leaving 7 bases between them. This CDR3 has 13 residues. For the CDR3, the DNA is TGTGCCAGCAGCCAAGATCCGAGGGAAAAACTGTTTTTT. Amino acids: CASSQDPREKLFF.

The chain couples TRBV18 to TRBJ2-7; D may be TRBD2 (6 bases). The CDR3 extends over 18 amino acids. Trimming pared 2 bases from V and 3 bases from J, leaving 23 bases between. Germline CDR1 KGHSH, CDR2 LQKENI. CDR3 sequence: CASSPGLRGGRYDYEQYF. CDR3 DNA sequence: TGTGCCAGCTCACCAGGACTAAGAGGCGGGCGGTATGACTACGAGCAGTACTTC.

The rearrangement links TRBV5-5 to TRBJ2-5, with D possibly being TRBD1 (5 bases). Trimming cost V 0 bases and J 3 bases, with 6 bases left between them. The CDR3 loop spans 13 amino acids. Germline V gives CDR1 SGHKS, CDR2 YYEKEE (reference sequence). The CDR3 loop reads CASSLAREETQYF. The CDR3 nucleotides are TGTGCCAGCAGCTTGGCCAGGGAAGAGACCCAGTACTTC.

The chain is built from TRBV7-2 and TRBJ1-2; D remains unclear. In germline, CDR1 is SGHTA, CDR2 FQGNSA. CDR3 length equals 14 residues. V was shortened by 1 base and J by 4 bases, with 10 bases between the two germline ends. CDR3: CASSLEQLLYGYTF. CDR3 in DNA: TGTGCCAGCAGCTTAGAACAGCTCCTCTATGGCTACACCTTC.

The chain couples TRBV7-8 to TRBJ2-7; D is perhaps TRBD1 or TRBD2 (5 bases each). CDR1 is SGHVS, CDR2 FQNEAQ, per germline. V lost 0 bases and J 2 bases, leaving 14 bases between the germline ends. The CDR3 extends over 16 amino acids. CDR3 amino acids: CASSLATGLDTYEQYF. The CDR3 nucleotides read TGTGCCAGCAGCTTAGCCACAGGACTGGATACCTACGAGCAGTACTTC.